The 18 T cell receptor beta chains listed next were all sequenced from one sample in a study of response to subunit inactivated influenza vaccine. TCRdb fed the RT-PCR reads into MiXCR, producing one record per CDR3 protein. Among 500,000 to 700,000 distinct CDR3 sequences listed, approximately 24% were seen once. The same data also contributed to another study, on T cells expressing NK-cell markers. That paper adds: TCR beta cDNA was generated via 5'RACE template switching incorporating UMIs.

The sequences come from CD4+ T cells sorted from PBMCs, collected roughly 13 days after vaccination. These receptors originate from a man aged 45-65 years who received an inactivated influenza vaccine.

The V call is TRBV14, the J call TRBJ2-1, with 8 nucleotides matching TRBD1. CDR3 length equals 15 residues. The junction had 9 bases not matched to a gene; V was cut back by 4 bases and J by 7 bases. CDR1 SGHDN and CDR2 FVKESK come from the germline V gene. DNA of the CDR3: TGTGCCAGCAGCCTACCGGGACAGGTCCCTAATGAGCAGTTCTTC. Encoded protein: CASSLPGQVPNEQFF.

The CDR3 DNA reads TGTGCCAGCAGTCCCTGGACAGGGCCAAACGAGCAGTACTTC. Residues: CASSPWTGPNEQYF. The chain employs TRBV7-2 and TRBJ2-7, with 8 bases fitting TRBD1. V lost 6 bases to trimming and J lost 5 bases; unmatched junction nucleotides: 9. Germline loops: CDR1 SGHTA, CDR2 FQGNSA. There are 14 residues in the CDR3.

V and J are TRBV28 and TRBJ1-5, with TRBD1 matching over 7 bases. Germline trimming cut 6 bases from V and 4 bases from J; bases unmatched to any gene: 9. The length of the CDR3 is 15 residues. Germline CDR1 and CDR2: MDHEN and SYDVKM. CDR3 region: CASRIWDRVNQPQHF. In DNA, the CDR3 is TGTGCCAGCAGGATCTGGGACAGAGTTAATCAGCCCCAGCATTTT.

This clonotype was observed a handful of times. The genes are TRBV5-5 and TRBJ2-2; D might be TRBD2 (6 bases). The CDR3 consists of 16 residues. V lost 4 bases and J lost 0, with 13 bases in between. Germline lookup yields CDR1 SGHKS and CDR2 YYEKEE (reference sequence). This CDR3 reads CASSRNSGANTGELFF. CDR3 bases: TGTGCCAGCAGCCGCAATAGCGGAGCGAACACCGGGGAGCTGTTTTTT.

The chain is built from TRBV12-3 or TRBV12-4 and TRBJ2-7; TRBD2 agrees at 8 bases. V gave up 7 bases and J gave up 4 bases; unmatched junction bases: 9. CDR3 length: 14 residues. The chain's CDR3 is CASTKERGLYEQYF. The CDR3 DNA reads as TGTGCCAGCACCAAAGAGCGGGGGCTTTACGAGCAGTACTTC.

The CDR3 protein is CASRSVGYEQYF. CDR3 nucleotides: TGTGCCAGCAGGAGCGTGGGCTACGAGCAGTACTTC. The chain is built from TRBV28 and TRBJ2-7; D not certain. CDR1 is MDHEN and CDR2 is SYDVKM in the germline V gene. CDR3 length: 12 amino acids. Trimming shortened V by 6 bases and J by 3 bases, and 9 bases separated the two germline ends.

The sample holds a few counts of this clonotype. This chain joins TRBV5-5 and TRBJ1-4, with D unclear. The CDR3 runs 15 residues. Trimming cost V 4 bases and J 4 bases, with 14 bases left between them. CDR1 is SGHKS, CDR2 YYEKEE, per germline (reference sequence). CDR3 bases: TGTGCCAGCAGCCCAAGCGACTCCTTTAATGAAAAACTGTTTTTT. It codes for CASSPSDSFNEKLFF.

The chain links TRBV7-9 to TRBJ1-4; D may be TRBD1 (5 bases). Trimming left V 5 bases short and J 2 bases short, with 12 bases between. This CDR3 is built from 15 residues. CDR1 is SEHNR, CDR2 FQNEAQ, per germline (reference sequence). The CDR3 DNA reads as TGTGCCAGCAGCCCCGCGGGGCTCACTAATGAAAAACTGTTTTTT. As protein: CASSPAGLTNEKLFF.

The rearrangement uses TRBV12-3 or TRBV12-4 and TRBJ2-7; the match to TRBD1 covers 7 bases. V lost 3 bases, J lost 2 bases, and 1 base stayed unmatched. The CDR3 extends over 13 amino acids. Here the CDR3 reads CASSFGTAYEQYF. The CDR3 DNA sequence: TGTGCCAGCAGTTTTGGGACAGCCTACGAGCAGTACTTC.

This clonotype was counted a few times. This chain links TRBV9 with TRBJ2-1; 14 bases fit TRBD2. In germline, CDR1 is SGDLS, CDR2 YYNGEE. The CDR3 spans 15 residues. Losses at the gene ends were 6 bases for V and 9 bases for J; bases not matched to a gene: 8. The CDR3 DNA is TGTGCCAGCATTGCGGGACTAGCGGGAGCGGGTGAGCAGTTCTTC. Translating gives CASIAGLAGAGEQFF.

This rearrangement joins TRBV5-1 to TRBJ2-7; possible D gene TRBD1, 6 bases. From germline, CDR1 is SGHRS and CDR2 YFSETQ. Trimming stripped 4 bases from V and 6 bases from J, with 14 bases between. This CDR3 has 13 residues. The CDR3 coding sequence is TGCGCCAGCAGCCTAGTGGGGGCTGGCGAGCAGTACTTC. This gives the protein CASSLVGAGEQYF.

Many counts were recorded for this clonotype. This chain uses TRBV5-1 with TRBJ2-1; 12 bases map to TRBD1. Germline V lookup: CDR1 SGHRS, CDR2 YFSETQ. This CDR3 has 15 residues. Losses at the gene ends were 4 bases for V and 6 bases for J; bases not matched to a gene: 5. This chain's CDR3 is CASSRRDRGRNEQFF. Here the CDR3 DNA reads TGCGCCAGCAGCCGCCGGGACAGGGGGCGCAATGAGCAGTTCTTC.

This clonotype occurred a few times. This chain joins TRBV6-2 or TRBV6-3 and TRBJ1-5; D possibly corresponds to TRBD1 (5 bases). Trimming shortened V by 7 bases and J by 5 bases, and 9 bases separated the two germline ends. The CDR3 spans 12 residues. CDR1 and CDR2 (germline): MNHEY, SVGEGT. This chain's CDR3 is CASKVTDQPQHF. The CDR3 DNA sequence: TGTGCCAGCAAAGTGACAGATCAGCCCCAGCATTTT.

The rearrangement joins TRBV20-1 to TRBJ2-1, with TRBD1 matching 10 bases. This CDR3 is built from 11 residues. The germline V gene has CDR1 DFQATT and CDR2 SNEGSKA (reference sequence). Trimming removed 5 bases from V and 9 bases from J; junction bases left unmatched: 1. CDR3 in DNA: TGCAGTGCTGGGGACAGGGGTGAGCAGTTCTTC. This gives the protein CSAGDRGEQFF.

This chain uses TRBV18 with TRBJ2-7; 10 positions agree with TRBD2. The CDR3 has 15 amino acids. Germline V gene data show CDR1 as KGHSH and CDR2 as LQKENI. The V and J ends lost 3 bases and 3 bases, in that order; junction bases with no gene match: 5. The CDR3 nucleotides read TGTGCCAGCTCACCGCGGACTAGCGGCAACTACGAGCAGTACTTC. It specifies CASSPRTSGNYEQYF.

The CDR3 is CASSQETTSGSTDTQYF. CDR3 nucleotide sequence: TGCGCCAGCAGCCAAGAAACGACTAGCGGGAGCACAGATACGCAGTATTTT. This chain links TRBV4-3 with TRBJ2-3; TRBD2 agrees at 10 bases. Losses at the gene ends were 0 bases for V and 0 bases for J; bases not matched to a gene: 3. This CDR3 is built from 17 residues. Per germline, CDR1 LGHNA and CDR2 YSLEER.

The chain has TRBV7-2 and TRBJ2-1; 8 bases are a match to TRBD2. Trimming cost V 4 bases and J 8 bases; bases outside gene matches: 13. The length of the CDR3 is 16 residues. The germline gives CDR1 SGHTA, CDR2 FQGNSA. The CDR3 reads CASSSAGLVTNYEQFF. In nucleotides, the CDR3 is TGTGCCAGCAGCTCGGCGGGACTAGTAACCAACTATGAGCAGTTCTTC.

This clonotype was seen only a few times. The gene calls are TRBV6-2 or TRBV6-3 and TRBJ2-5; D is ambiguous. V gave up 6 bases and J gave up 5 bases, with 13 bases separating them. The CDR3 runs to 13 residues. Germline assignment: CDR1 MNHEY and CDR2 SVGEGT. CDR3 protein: CASRERVRETQYF. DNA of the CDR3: TGTGCCAGCAGAGAAAGGGTACGGGAGACCCAGTACTTC.